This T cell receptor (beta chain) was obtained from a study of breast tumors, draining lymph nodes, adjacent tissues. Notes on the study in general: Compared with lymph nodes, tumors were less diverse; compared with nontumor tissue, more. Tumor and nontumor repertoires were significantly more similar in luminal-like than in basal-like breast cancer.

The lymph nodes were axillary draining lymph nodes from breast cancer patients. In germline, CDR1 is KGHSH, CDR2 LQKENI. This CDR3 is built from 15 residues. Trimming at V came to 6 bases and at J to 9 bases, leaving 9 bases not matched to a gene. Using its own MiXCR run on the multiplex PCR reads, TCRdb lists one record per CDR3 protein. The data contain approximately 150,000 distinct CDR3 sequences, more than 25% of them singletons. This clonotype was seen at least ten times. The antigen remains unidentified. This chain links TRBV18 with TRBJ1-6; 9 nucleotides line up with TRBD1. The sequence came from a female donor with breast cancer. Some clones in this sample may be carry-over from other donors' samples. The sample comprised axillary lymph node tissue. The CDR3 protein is CASSQGGQGSSPLHF. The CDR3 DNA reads TGTGCCAGCTCCCAAGGGGGACAGGGAAGTTCACCCCTCCACTTT.